This T cell receptor beta chain was sequenced in a study of graft-versus-host responses after intestinal transplantation. Study background: Uniformly, recipients were administered anti-thymocyte globulin induction with subsequent tacrolimus and steroids for around 3 years.

This CDR3 spans 14 amino acids. Per the germline V gene, CDR1 is PRHDT and CDR2 is FYEKMQ (reference sequence). Trimming removed 2 bases from V and 0 bases from J, with 7 bases in between. Profiled with immunoSEQ multiplex PCR; TCRdb holds only in-frame clones, not every one. The sample lists 60,000 to 90,000 clones; roughly 91% were seen once. A note on this clone: Its cognate antigen is unknown.

This material consisted of unstimulated CD8+ T cells sorted from spleen or lymph node cells, taken before intestinal transplant. V and J are TRBV13 and TRBJ1-1; D possibly corresponds to TRBD1 (5 bases). The origin of this receptor is a human donor who received an intestinal transplant. The CDR3 DNA is TGTGCCAGCAGCTTAAGGGGCATGAACACTGAAGCTTTCTTT. This gives the protein CASSLRGMNTEAFF.